This T cell receptor (beta chain) was sequenced during a study of tumour-infiltrating T cells in Burkitt lymphoma (dated by TCRdb to about 2020). Background on the whole study: All epidemiological subtypes of Burkitt lymphoma were represented in the cohort, which was made up of 70 to 85 patients. TCR repertoire data were compared against clinical outcome, and productive clonality predicted overall survival and progression-free survival independently of established prognostic factors such as age at diagnosis.

Libraries were prepared through the immunoSEQ multiplex PCR assay. The table was pulled from immuneACCESS by TCRdb, which kept in-frame rearrangements only. Such tables lose some clones; where checked, under half of the loss comes from unresolved V genes, and the rest has no known cause. This sample has approximately 500 clones in its table, and over 90% of those were observed once. The ten largest make up about 20% of the sample. Here is what the overall study found, with its caveats: Numerous Burkitt lymphoma patients were found to share several public clonotypes, a finding suggesting shared tumour neoantigen selection that is absent from diffuse large B-cell lymphoma.

With regard to this clone: Its binding antigen is unknown. No quality values exist for individual bases; no much larger clone is one base distant.

The sequenced sample was tumor tissue. The receptor comes from a human donor with Burkitt lymphoma. Some clones in this sample may be carry-over from other donors' samples.

The sequence in DNA is TGTGCCAGCAGTTTTCGGGGAAGTAACTATGGCTACACCTTC. It specifies CASSFRGSNYGYTF. Here the chain combines TRBV27 and TRBJ1-2, with the D gene call left open. The germline V gene (reference sequence) specifies MNHEY as CDR1 and SMNVEV as CDR2. V lost 3 bases and J lost 1 base; the stretch between them is 9 bases long. The CDR3 contains 14 residues, cysteine and phenylalanine counted. The only DNA kept is the CDR3, 42 bases in frame from the first base.